Detailed here is one T cell receptor (beta chain). The length of the CDR3 is 11 residues. Germline assignment: CDR1 MGHDK and CDR2 SYGVNS. Trimming took 8 bases from V and 6 from J, leaving 10 bases between them. Clones were sequenced by immunoSEQ multiplex PCR, and TCRdb holds only the in-frame ones, with some missing. This table holds 150,000 or so clones, roughly nine tenths found once. The data belong to a study of control samples from healthy donors and cancer patients. This TCR came from a man aged 18 to 35 in good health. The chain has TRBV25-1 and TRBJ1-1; perhaps TRBD1 as D (6 bases). The sample was blood. CDR3 sequence: CASRGAAEAFF. Written as DNA, the CDR3 is TGTGCCAGCCGGGGGGCGGCTGAAGCTTTCTTT.